The clone carrying this T cell receptor beta chain has a single count. The data were obtained in a study of CD8+ T cells in alopecia areata. As the sequencing template, cDNA was produced by extracting RNA and reverse transcribing it. This table comes from immunoSEQ multiplex PCR, and its TCRdb copy is limited to in-frame clones, with some not included. The data hold roughly 150,000 clones, with less than 65% observed a single time. Trimming cost V 5 bases and J 2 bases; bases outside gene matches: 3. The CDR3 extends over 14 amino acids. Germline V lookup: CDR1 SGHRS, CDR2 YFSETQ. The receptor was derived from a human donor in good health. Sample: CD8+ T cells sorted from blood. The V call is TRBV5-1, the J call TRBJ2-2; TRBD2 matches 7 bases. CDR3 coding DNA: TGCGCCAGCAGTGGGGACTACAACACCGGGGAGCTGTTTTTT. Protein: CASSGDYNTGELFF.